This TCR beta chain was recovered during a study of early T cells in non-severe SARS-CoV-2 infection. The study, taken as a whole, reports: VDJdb-based matching was biased toward anti-spike CD8 responses and missed private and CD4 specificities.

The TCR library protocol was used to attach unique molecular identifiers. These identifiers were attached to individual cDNA molecules. From the 5' RACE reads, TCRdb called clonotypes with MiXCR, one entry per CDR3 protein. The repertoire includes roughly 56,000 distinct CDR3 sequences, 8% to 10% of them detected once, and 1.2% sits in the top ten. Germline values: CDR1 LGHNT, CDR2 FRNRAP. This CDR3 spans 15 amino acids. J lost 0 bases, V lost 5 bases, and 3 bases had no gene match. Regarding this clonotype: The antigen is not known.

This chain uses TRBV12-5 with TRBJ2-2, with TRBD1 matching over 7 bases. Sequencing was done on a sample of whole blood. This TCR was sampled from an adult who was a healthcare worker with PCR-confirmed SARS-CoV-2 infection or an uninfected control (not recorded which). CDR3 in amino acids: CASGLGQTNTGELFF. CDR3 bases: TGTGCTAGTGGTCTGGGACAGACGAACACCGGGGAGCTGTTTTTT.